The clone carrying this T cell receptor beta chain was found a few times. The record originates from a study of T cells in Graves' hyperthyroidism and ophthalmopathy. Amplified TCR beta CDR3 regions came from RNA transcripts. First-round RT-PCR with HTBI primers amplified the TCR CDR3 region. One entry per CDR3 protein, called by TCRdb with MiXCR from the multiplex PCR reads. Found here are 200,000 or so distinct CDR3 sequences, about a sixth of them singletons; the top ten hold over 45%. V lost 3 bases, J lost 6 bases, and 15 bases lay in between. The germline gives CDR1 WSHSY, CDR2 SAAADI. The CDR3 runs to 15 residues.

The sequencing input was blood. The source of this sequence is a woman between 50 and 59 years old with Graves' hyperthyroidism. The chain links TRBV10-2 to TRBJ2-1, with D maybe TRBD2 (6 bases). The DNA of the CDR3 is TGCGCCAGCAGTGAACCAGCGGGCCCCTCCAATGAGCAGTTCTTC. It is translated as CASSEPAGPSNEQFF.